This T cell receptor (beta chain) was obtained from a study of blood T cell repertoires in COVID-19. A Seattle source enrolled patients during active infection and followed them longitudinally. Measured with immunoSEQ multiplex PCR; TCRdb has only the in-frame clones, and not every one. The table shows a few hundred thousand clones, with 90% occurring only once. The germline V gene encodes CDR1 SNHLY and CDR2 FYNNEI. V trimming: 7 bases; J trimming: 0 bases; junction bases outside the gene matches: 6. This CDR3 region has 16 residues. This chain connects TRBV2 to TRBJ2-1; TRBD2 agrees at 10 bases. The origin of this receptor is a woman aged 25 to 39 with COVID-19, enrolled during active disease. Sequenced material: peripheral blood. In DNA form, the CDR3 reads TGTGCCAGCACAACCGGGACTAGCGCCTCCTACAATGAGCAGTTCTTC. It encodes CASTTGTSASYNEQFF.